This TCR beta chain was profiled in a study of cytomegalovirus exposure and HLA in healthy donors. Study overall: Drawn from HLA-typed donors, about 82 million unique TCRs were held in an early data release.

About this clone: Its matching antigen is unknown.

PCR used 60 Vbeta primers and 13 Jbeta primers. Profiling relied on immunoSEQ multiplex PCR, and the TCRdb table lists in-frame clones only, not all of them. The data contain about 110,000 clones, 80% of them singletons. The germline gives CDR1 LGHNA, CDR2 YSLEER. The V gene end was trimmed by 4 bases and the J gene end by 8 bases; junction bases not matched to a gene: 10. The CDR3 loop spans 15 amino acids. Study observations and caveats: Beyond CMV serostatus, there was no information to go on about immune exposure. Reportedly, HLA-A and HLA-B alleles of most subjects were accurately predicted from TCR beta. As was reported, the classifier diagnosed cytomegalovirus status with high specificity and sensitivity.

The clonotype was recovered from a man over 45 in good health and CMV-seronegative. This chain joins TRBV4-3 and TRBJ1-4; 7 nucleotides line up with TRBD1. The sample comprised PBMCs. CDR3 region: CASSLATGMEEKLFF. DNA of the CDR3: TGCGCCAGCAGCCTCGCGACAGGGATGGAAGAAAAACTGTTTTTT.